The present entry profiles one T cell receptor beta chain with its context. This entry comes from a study of long-term antiretroviral therapy in people with HIV. The run of the v3.0 immunoSEQ assay was at survey level. The protocol was immunoSEQ multiplex PCR, while the TCRdb copy is restricted to in-frame clones and leaves out a portion. The sample yields around 21,000 clones, approximately 90% seen once. V lost 0 bases, J lost 2 bases, and 7 bases lay in between. CDR1 and CDR2 from the germline V gene are SGHTA and FQGNSA. This CDR3 is built from 15 residues. The V and J genes are TRBV7-2 and TRBJ1-4; D uncertain. The sequence was obtained from a woman in her 30s with HIV. This specimen consisted of unsorted PBMCs, obtained 4.4 years before starting antiretroviral therapy. The CDR3 reads CASSLAGTTNEKLFF. CDR3 DNA sequence: TGTGCCAGCAGCTTAGCGGGCACTACTAATGAAAAACTGTTTTTT.